This T cell receptor beta chain emerged from a study of beta chain features in type 1 diabetes. This clone has more than one count but fewer than ten. The antigen remains undetermined. The study reverse transcribed the entire isolated RNA, so it sequenced expressed TCRB transcripts. Some clones are missing from TCRdb's copy, which holds only in-frame ones; the method was immunoSEQ multiplex PCR. The sample contains some 360,000 clones, roughly a fifth of which appear only once. General observations from the study: In the patient group, naive, central memory and Treg TCRB repertoires seemed more alike than in the healthy donor group. Whether TCRB rearrangement is influenced by HLA type was left unresolved in this analysis.

The V segment lost 5 bases and the J segment 5 bases; nucleotides outside the gene matches: 8. The CDR3 totals 16 residues. The germline V gene encodes CDR1 SEHNR and CDR2 FQNEAQ (reference sequence). This TCR was sampled from a woman younger than 30 in good health. V and J are TRBV7-9 and TRBJ2-5, with TRBD2 matching 13 bases. Material for sequencing was naive CD4+ T cells from blood. CDR3 coding DNA: TGTGCCAGCAGCCCGACTAGCGGGAGGCCCCGGGAGACCCAGTACTTC. Translating gives CASSPTSGRPRETQYF.